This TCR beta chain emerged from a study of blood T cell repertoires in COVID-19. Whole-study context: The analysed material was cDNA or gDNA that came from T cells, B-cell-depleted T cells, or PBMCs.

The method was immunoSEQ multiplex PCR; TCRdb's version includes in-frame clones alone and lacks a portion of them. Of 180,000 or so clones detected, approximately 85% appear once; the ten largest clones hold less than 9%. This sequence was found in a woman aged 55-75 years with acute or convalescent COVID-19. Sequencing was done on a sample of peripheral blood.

This chain's CDR3 is CAWSLTGSGYTF. In DNA, the CDR3 is TGTGCCTGGAGTCTCACGGGATCCGGCTACACCTTC. The chain is built from TRBV30 and TRBJ1-2, with unresolved D. V gave up 2 bases and J gave up 8 bases, with 12 bases separating them. Germline loops: CDR1 GTSNPN, CDR2 SVGIG (reference sequence). This CDR3 has 12 residues. The variable domain in full, with the rest retrieved from reference TRBV30 and TRBJ1-2, is SQTIHQWPATLVQPVGSPLSLECTVEGTSNPNLYWYRQAAGRGLQLLFYSVGIGQISSEVPQNLSASRPQDRQFILSSKKLLLSDSGFYLCAWSLTGSGYTFGSGTRLTVV.